This T cell receptor (beta chain) stems from a study of blood T cells in healthy people across ages. CDR1 DFQATT and CDR2 SNEGSKA come from the germline V gene (reference sequence). There are 14 residues in the CDR3. Trimming took 3 bases from V and 5 from J, leaving 16 bases between them. Overall study findings and caveats: Versus aged donors, long-lived donors had higher diversity and more naive CD4+ cells.

A second PCR, run for about 6 to 12 cycles, used a sample-barcoded 5' primer plus a J-beta primer mix. Each cDNA molecule received a tag from a template-switch adaptor that had 12 random nucleotides. TCRdb processed the 5' RACE reads anew with MiXCR; each CDR3 protein has one entry. The sample shows roughly 800,000 distinct CDR3 sequences, about 62% of them seen only once. This clonotype has more than one count but fewer than ten. Its antigen is as yet unknown. Sequencing was performed on blood. The source is a man aged 25-45 years in good health. This sequence joins TRBV20-1 and TRBJ2-5, with TRBD2 as a possible D gene (6 bases). CDR3 DNA sequence: TGCAGTGCTAGTACTAGCTCCAGGGTGGAGACCCAGTACTTC. Residues: CSASTSSRVETQYF.